The 32 T cell receptor beta chains listed next were all sequenced from one sample in a study of blood T cell repertoires in COVID-19. Clones were read by immunoSEQ multiplex PCR, and TCRdb kept only the in-frame ones, dropping some. The table has some 120,000 clones, 83% seen once. The sequenced sample was PBMCs or T cells enriched from blood (not recorded which). The source is a man aged 30-40 years who had recovered from COVID-19.

V is TRBV28 and J is TRBJ1-1; D is uncertain. The V gene's germline CDR1 is MDHEN and CDR2 SYDVKM. This CDR3 is built from 14 residues. Trimming pared 3 bases from V and 6 bases from J, leaving 14 bases between. In DNA, the CDR3 is TGTGCCAGCAGTTTGACACGGTTGATCCCTGAAGCTTTCTTT. Protein: CASSLTRLIPEAFF.

The rearrangement uses TRBV11-3 and TRBJ2-1; D might be TRBD1 (6 bases). The germline V and J ends were trimmed by 1 base and 5 bases, with 9 bases remaining between them. The germline V gene has CDR1 SGHNT and CDR2 YENEEA. The CDR3 is made up of 14 amino acids. CDR3: CASSLGQEDNEQFF. Written as DNA, the CDR3 is TGTGCCAGCAGCTTAGGACAGGAGGACAATGAGCAGTTCTTC.

Remarks on this clone: Compared with germline, one end of the junction differs, possibly owing to a read error. This chain connects TRBV6-1 to TRBJ2-6; D is perhaps TRBD1 (5 bases). This CDR3 spans 16 amino acids. The germline CDR1 and CDR2 sequences are MNHNS and SASEGT. CDR3 amino acids: CASREDRSSGANVLTF. CDR3 sequence (DNA): TGTGCCAGCAGGGAAGACAGAAGCTCTGGGGCCAACGTCCTGACTTTC.

The chain joins TRBV12-5 to TRBJ2-3; possible D gene TRBD1, 6 bases. The V end lost 4 bases, the J end lost 8 bases, and 10 bases lay between the germline ends. Germline loops: CDR1 LGHNT, CDR2 FRNRAP. The CDR3 spans 12 residues. The CDR3 protein is CASGWQGSTQYF. The CDR3 nucleotides read TGTGCTAGTGGTTGGCAGGGGTCTACGCAGTATTTT. Full variable domain (missing parts from reference TRBV12-5 and TRBJ2-3): DARVTQTPRHKVTEMGQEVTMRCQPILGHNTVFWYRQTMMQGLELLAYFRNRAPLDDSGMPKDRFSAEMPDATLATLKIQPSEPRDSAVYFCASGWQGSTQYFGPGTRLTVL.

The chain uses TRBV7-9 and TRBJ1-2, with TRBD1 identical over 10 bases. Germline values: CDR1 SEHNR, CDR2 FQNEAQ (reference sequence). V shed 5 bases and J 8 bases; nucleotides not matched to a gene: 8. CDR3 length equals 14 residues. The CDR3 DNA reads as TGTGCCAGCAGCCGGGGACAGGGGCTCGAGGGCTACACCTTC. Its translation is CASSRGQGLEGYTF.

This chain connects TRBV7-9 to TRBJ2-7, with 7 bases lining up with TRBD1. Per the germline V gene, CDR1 is SEHNR and CDR2 is FQNEAQ (reference sequence). CDR3 length: 14 residues. The J segment lost 2 bases and the V segment lost 5 bases, leaving 6 bases of the junction unmatched. DNA of the CDR3: TGTGCCAGCAGCGCGGACAGGAACCCCTACGAGCAGTACTTC. This codes for CASSADRNPYEQYF.

CDR3 region: CASSQGGPNTGELFF. CDR3 in DNA: TGTGCCAGCAGCCAAGGAGGTCCCAACACCGGGGAGCTGTTTTTT. The V gene is TRBV14, the J gene TRBJ2-2, with D uncertain. Germline V gene sequence: CDR1 SGHDN, CDR2 FVKESK. There are 15 residues in the CDR3. Deletions cut 1 base from V and 2 bases from J, with 8 bases between. Full variable domain (rest looked up from reference TRBV14 and TRBJ2-2): EAGVTQFPSHSVIEKGQTVTLRCDPISGHDNLYWYRRVMGKEIKFLLHFVKESKQDESGMPNNRFLAERTGGTYSTLKVQPAELEDSGVYFCASSQGGPNTGELFFGEGSRLTVL.

The genes are TRBV19 and TRBJ2-1; TRBD2 matches at 7 bases. The CDR3 is 15 residues long. Looked up from germline, CDR1 is LNHDA and CDR2 is SQIVND (reference sequence). The V gene end was trimmed by 7 bases and the J gene end by 7 bases; junction bases not matched to a gene: 13. The CDR3 sequence is CASTASLAVSNEQFF. The DNA of the CDR3 is TGTGCCAGTACCGCATCGCTAGCGGTCTCGAATGAGCAGTTCTTC.

The chain couples TRBV19 to TRBJ2-5; D is uncertain. CDR1 is LNHDA and CDR2 is SQIVND in the germline V gene (reference sequence). Trimming pared 1 base from V and 7 bases from J, leaving 16 bases between. CDR3 length: 15 residues. The CDR3 region is CASSIGLSPGRTQYF. CDR3 in DNA: TGTGCCAGTAGTATAGGTCTCTCACCGGGTAGGACCCAGTACTTC.

The V and J genes are TRBV5-4 and TRBJ2-2; D unresolved. The CDR3 runs to 14 residues. Per germline, CDR1 SGHNT and CDR2 YYREEE (reference sequence). V lost 0 bases to trimming and J lost 8 bases, with 11 bases between them. The CDR3 protein is CASSLVQVAGELFF. The CDR3 region has the DNA TGTGCCAGCAGCTTGGTCCAGGTTGCGGGGGAGCTGTTTTTT.

The chain uses TRBV7-2 and TRBJ1-1, with D possibly TRBD1 on 5 matching bases. V was trimmed by 2 bases and J by 0 bases, leaving 10 bases between them. The CDR3 spans 15 residues. Germline-derived CDR1 and CDR2 are SGHTA and FQGNSA. CDR3 in DNA: TGTGCCAGCAGCTTAAGCGGGGGGATGAACACTGAAGCTTTCTTT. This encodes CASSLSGGMNTEAFF.

This clone was picked up a small number of times. The chain joins TRBV29-1 to TRBJ2-3; 12 nucleotides align to TRBD1. Germline-derived CDR1 and CDR2 are SQVTM and ANQGSEA. This CDR3 spans 19 amino acids. Trimming took 0 bases from V and 5 from J; bases not matched to a gene: 15. The CDR3 bases are TGCAGCGTTGAAGATGGGGGACCCGGGACAGGGGGCTCAGGAGATACGCAGTATTTT. This sequence encodes CSVEDGGPGTGGSGDTQYF.

The sample holds a few counts of this clone. The rearrangement joins TRBV5-1 to TRBJ2-2, with D possibly matching TRBD1 (6 bases). This CDR3 contains 15 residues. Germline V gives CDR1 SGHRS, CDR2 YFSETQ. Between the trimmed V and J ends, which lost 2 bases and 2 bases, there was a span of 10 bases. CDR3 bases: TGCGCCAGCAGCTTTCGGGGACAAAACACCGGGGAGCTGTTTTTT. Its translation is CASSFRGQNTGELFF. The full variable domain, its missing parts supplied by reference TRBV5-1 and TRBJ2-2, is KAGVTQTPRYLIKTRGQQVTLSCSPISGHRSVSWYQQTPGQGLQFLFEYFSETQRNKGNFPGRFSGRQFSNSRSEMNVSTLELGDSALYLCASSFRGQNTGELFFGEGSRLTVL.

This sequence joins TRBV29-1 and TRBJ2-2, with 8 bases fitting TRBD1. The CDR3 is 16 residues long. V was pared by 0 bases and J by 6 bases, with 9 bases of the junction left unmatched. The germline CDR1 and CDR2 sequences are SQVTM and ANQGSEA. The DNA for the CDR3 is TGCAGCGTTGAAGATAAACAGGGGGGAAAGGCCGGGGAGCTGTTTTTT. This encodes CSVEDKQGGKAGELFF.

The J gene is TRBJ1-1, the V gene TRBV2; no reliable D call. This CDR3 has 13 residues. V shed 3 bases and J shed 4 bases, with 9 bases lying between them. The germline gives CDR1 SNHLY, CDR2 FYNNEI. The CDR3 here is CASSDSSGTEAFF. CDR3 nucleotide sequence: TGTGCCAGCAGTGATTCATCCGGCACTGAAGCTTTCTTT.

V usage is TRBV2 and J usage is TRBJ1-1, with D perhaps matching TRBD1 (6 bases). The CDR3 has 21 residues. The ends were cut back, 2 bases at V and 0 bases at J, with 28 bases in the middle. The V gene's germline CDR1 is SNHLY and CDR2 FYNNEI. In DNA form, the CDR3 reads TGTGCCAGCAGTGAATTTGGGGCCAGACAGGCGCCCGACGATGTGAACACTGAAGCTTTCTTT. Its translation is CASSEFGARQAPDDVNTEAFF.

The V and J genes are TRBV19 and TRBJ2-2, with 10 nucleotides matching TRBD2. The CDR3 contains 15 residues. V trimming: 7 bases; J trimming: 5 bases; junction bases outside the gene matches: 7. Germline loops: CDR1 LNHDA, CDR2 SQIVND (reference sequence). DNA for the CDR3: TGTGCCAGTAAGAAGGAGCGGGAGGGGACCGGGGAGCTGTTTTTT. It encodes CASKKEREGTGELFF.

The chain joins TRBV19 to TRBJ2-3, with D unclear. Trimming stripped 7 bases from V and 0 bases from J, with 17 bases between. The CDR3 totals 16 residues. Germline values: CDR1 LNHDA, CDR2 SQIVND (reference sequence). CDR3 bases: TGTGCCAGTACCCTGGGTAGCAAATCTAGCACAGATACGCAGTATTTT. Protein sequence: CASTLGSKSSTDTQYF.

The CDR3 region has the DNA TGTGCCTGGAGTGTAGGCACTACGTGGAGGACGCAAGAGACCCAGTACTTC. This sequence encodes CAWSVGTTWRTQETQYF. The V call is TRBV30, the J call TRBJ2-5; D is perhaps TRBD2 (5 bases). The CDR3 has 17 amino acids. Germline V CDR1 and CDR2: GTSNPN, SVGIG (reference sequence). The germline V and J ends were trimmed by 0 bases and 2 bases, with 19 bases remaining between them. Looking up the rest from reference TRBV30 and TRBJ2-5 gives the full variable domain: SQTIHQWPATLVQPVGSPLSLECTVEGTSNPNLYWYRQAAGRGLQLLFYSVGIGQISSEVPQNLSASRPQDRQFILSSKKLLLSDSGFYLCAWSVGTTWRTQETQYFGPGTRLLVL.

This rearrangement joins TRBV6-5 to TRBJ2-2; 7 nucleotides match TRBD1. Per the germline V gene, CDR1 is MNHEY and CDR2 is SVGAGI. The CDR3 loop spans 15 amino acids. With V trimmed by 6 bases and J by 1 base, 5 bases remained unmatched. This CDR3 is CASRTGQRNTGELFF. The DNA of the CDR3 is TGTGCCAGCAGAACGGGACAGAGGAACACCGGGGAGCTGTTTTTT.

J is TRBJ1-2 and V is TRBV12-3 or TRBV12-4; a weak D match, TRBD1 (6 bases). This CDR3 has 13 amino acids. The V end was cut by 2 bases, the J end by 6 bases, with 10 bases between. The chain's CDR3 is CASSLIRGHGYTF. CDR3 DNA sequence: TGTGCCAGCAGTTTAATCAGGGGCCATGGCTACACCTTC.

V is TRBV2 and J is TRBJ1-3, with D possibly matching TRBD1 (6 bases). Trimming took 9 bases from V and 2 from J, leaving 14 bases between them. The CDR3 covers 14 residues. Germline CDR1 reads SNHLY; CDR2 reads FYNNEI. CDR3 nucleotides: TGTGCCAGTGGTGAGGGGGTGACTGGAAACACCATATATTTT. This encodes CASGEGVTGNTIYF.

This chain joins TRBV21-1 and TRBJ2-5; the D segment call TRBD1 is taken from the table without a DNA check. TRBV21-1 is a pseudogene. CDR3 size: 14 residues. The CDR3 DNA is TGTGCCAGCAACCCCAGGGGGCGATGGGAGACCCAGTACTTC. This gives the protein CASNPRGRWETQYF.

The CDR3, as DNA: TGCGCCAGCAGCCAAGGACAGGGACACTCCTACGAGCAGTACTTC. It codes for CASSQGQGHSYEQYF. The chain links TRBV4-1 to TRBJ2-7, with 7 bases fitting TRBD1. The CDR3 covers 15 residues. The J segment lost 0 bases and the V segment lost 1 base, leaving 3 bases of the junction unmatched. Germline values: CDR1 MGHRA, CDR2 YSYEKL.

The chain employs TRBV19 and TRBJ1-1; 8 bases align to TRBD1. V dropped 4 bases and J dropped 1; count of bases not matched to a gene: 5. Germline assignment: CDR1 LNHDA and CDR2 SQIVND (reference sequence). CDR3 length: 15 amino acids. CDR3 in amino acids: CASSTSDRGNTEAFF. The CDR3 DNA reads TGTGCCAGTAGTACGTCCGACAGGGGGAACACTGAAGCTTTCTTT.

This clone is a singleton in its sample. The same CDR3 arises from other DNA sequences in this sample as well. This sequence joins TRBV5-4 and TRBJ2-5; tentatively, D is TRBD2 (6 bases). CDR1 SGHNT and CDR2 YYREEE come from the germline V gene (reference sequence). Trimming shortened V by 4 bases and J by 3 bases, and 10 bases separated the two germline ends. The CDR3 sequence is 13 residues long. The CDR3 DNA follows: TGTGCCAGCAGCCAGGGACTGGAAGAGACCCAGTACTTC. It specifies CASSQGLEETQYF.

This chain connects TRBV27 to TRBJ2-7, with TRBD1 matching over 10 bases. Germline V gives CDR1 MNHEY, CDR2 SMNVEV (reference sequence). V was pared by 6 bases and J by 5 bases, with 7 bases of the junction left unmatched. The CDR3 contains 14 residues. CDR3 protein: CASSPGQGPHEQYF. In nucleotides, the CDR3 is TGTGCCAGCAGCCCGGGACAGGGGCCCCACGAGCAGTACTTC.

The CDR3 coding sequence is TGTGCCAGCAGTGCCCGGGAAAAGGAAAAACTGTTTTTT. It codes for CASSAREKEKLFF. J is TRBJ1-4 and V is TRBV27; D is undetermined. This CDR3 region has 13 residues. Germline CDR1 and CDR2: MNHEY and SMNVEV (reference sequence). The ends were cut back, 5 bases at V and 8 bases at J, with 12 bases in the middle.

The J gene is TRBJ2-2, the V gene TRBV3-1 (or the pseudogene TRBV3-2), with 9 bases identical to TRBD2. The V and J ends lost 6 bases and 1 base, in that order; junction bases with no gene match: 6. This CDR3 is built from 16 residues. Germline V gene lookup returns CDR1 LGHDT and CDR2 YNNKEL (reference sequence). The CDR3 sequence: CASRISSGRNTGELFF. The CDR3 coding sequence is TGTGCCAGCAGGATTAGTAGCGGGAGGAACACCGGGGAGCTGTTTTTT.

This clone came up a few times. The genes are TRBV5-4 and TRBJ2-3, with a possible D match to TRBD1 (5 bases). The CDR3 contains 16 residues. Germline values: CDR1 SGHNT, CDR2 YYREEE (reference sequence). V lost 4 bases and J 0 bases, leaving 15 bases between the germline ends. The CDR3 DNA is TGTGCCAGCAGCAACCCGATGGCAGGGAGCACAGATACGCAGTATTTT. Amino acids: CASSNPMAGSTDTQYF.

The V and J genes are TRBV29-1 and TRBJ2-3; D is uncertain. CDR1 SQVTM and CDR2 ANQGSEA come from the germline V gene. V dropped 4 bases and J dropped 1 base, with 12 bases sitting between them. The CDR3 consists of 14 residues. CDR3 amino acids: CSVAETTRTDTQYF. The CDR3 DNA sequence: TGCAGCGTTGCCGAGACGACACGCACAGATACGCAGTATTTT.

The rearrangement links TRBV19 to TRBJ2-7, with 7 bases matching TRBD2. The V gene's germline CDR1 is LNHDA and CDR2 SQIVND (reference sequence). The CDR3 spans 12 residues. V lost 6 bases, J lost 3 bases, and 2 bases stayed unmatched. The CDR3 bases are TGTGCCAGTAGCCCGGGGGGCTACGAGCAGTACTTC. This sequence encodes CASSPGGYEQYF. The variable domain in full, completed from reference TRBV19 and TRBJ2-7, reads DGGITQSPKYLFRKEGQNVTLSCEQNLNHDAMYWYRQDPGQGLRLIYYSQIVNDFQKGDIAEGYSVSREKKESFPLTVTSAQKNPTAFYLCASSPGGYEQYFGPGTRLTVT.